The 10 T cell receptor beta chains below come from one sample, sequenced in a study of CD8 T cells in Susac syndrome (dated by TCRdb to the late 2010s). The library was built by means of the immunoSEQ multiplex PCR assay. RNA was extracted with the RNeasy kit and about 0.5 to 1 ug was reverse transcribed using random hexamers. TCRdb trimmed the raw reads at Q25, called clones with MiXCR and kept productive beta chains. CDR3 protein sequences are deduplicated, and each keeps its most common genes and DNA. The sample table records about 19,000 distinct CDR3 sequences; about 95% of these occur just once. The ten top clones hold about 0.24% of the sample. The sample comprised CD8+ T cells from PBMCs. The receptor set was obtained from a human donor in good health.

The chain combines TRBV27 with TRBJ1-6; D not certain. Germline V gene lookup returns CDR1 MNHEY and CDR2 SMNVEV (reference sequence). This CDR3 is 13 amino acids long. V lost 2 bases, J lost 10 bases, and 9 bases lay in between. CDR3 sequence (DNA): TGTGCCAGCAGTTTAGCCTTCTCGTCACCCCTCCACTTT. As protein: CASSLAFSSPLHF.

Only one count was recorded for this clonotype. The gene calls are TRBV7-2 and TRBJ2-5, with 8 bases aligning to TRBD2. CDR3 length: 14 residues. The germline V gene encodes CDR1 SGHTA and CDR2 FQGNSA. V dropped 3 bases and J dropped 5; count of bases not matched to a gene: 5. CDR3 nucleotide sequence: TGTGCCAGCAGCTTTAACGGGAGGGGTGAGACCCAGTACTTC. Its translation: CASSFNGRGETQYF.

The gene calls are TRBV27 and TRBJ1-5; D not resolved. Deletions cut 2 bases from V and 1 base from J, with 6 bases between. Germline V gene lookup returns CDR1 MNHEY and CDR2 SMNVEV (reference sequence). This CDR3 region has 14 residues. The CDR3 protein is CASSLAHSNQPQHF. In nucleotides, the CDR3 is TGTGCCAGCAGTTTAGCCCACAGCAATCAGCCCCAGCATTTT.

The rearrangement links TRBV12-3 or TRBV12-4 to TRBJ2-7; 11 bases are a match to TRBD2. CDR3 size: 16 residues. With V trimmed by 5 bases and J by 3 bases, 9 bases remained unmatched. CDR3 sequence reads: CASSPRLAGYDYEQYF. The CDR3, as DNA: TGTGCCAGCAGTCCCAGACTAGCGGGATACGACTACGAGCAGTACTTC.

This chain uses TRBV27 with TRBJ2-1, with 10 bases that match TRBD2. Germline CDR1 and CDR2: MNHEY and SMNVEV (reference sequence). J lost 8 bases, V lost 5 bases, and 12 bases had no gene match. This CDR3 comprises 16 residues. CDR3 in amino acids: CASSASPSGRMDEQFF. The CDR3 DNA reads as TGTGCCAGCAGTGCCTCCCCTAGCGGGAGAATGGATGAGCAGTTCTTC.

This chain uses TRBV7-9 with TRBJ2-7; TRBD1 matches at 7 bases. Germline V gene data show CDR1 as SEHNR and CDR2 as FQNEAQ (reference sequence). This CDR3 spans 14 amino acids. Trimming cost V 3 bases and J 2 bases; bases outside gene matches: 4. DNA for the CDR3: TGTGCCAGCAGCTTCGGGGACAGCCCCTACGAGCAGTACGTC. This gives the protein CASSFGDSPYEQYV.

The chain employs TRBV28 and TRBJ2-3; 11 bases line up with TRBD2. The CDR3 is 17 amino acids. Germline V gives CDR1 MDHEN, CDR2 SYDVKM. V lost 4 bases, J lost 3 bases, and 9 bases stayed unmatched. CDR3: CASSYLPTSGRTDTQYF. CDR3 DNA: TGTGCCAGCAGTTACCTCCCTACTAGCGGGAGAACAGATACGCAGTATTTT.

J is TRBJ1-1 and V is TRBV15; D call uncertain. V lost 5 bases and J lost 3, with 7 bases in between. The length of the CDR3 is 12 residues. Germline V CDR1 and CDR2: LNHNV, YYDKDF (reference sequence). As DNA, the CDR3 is TGTGCCACCAGCCAAGTAGACACTGAAGCTTTCTTT. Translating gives CATSQVDTEAFF.

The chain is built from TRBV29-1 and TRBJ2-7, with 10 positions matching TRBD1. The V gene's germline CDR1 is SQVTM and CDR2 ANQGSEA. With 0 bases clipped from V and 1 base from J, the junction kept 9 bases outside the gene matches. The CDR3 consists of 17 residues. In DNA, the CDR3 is TGCAGCGTTGAAGATTGGGAACCGGGACAGGGGTCCTACGAGCAGTACTTC. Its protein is CSVEDWEPGQGSYEQYF.

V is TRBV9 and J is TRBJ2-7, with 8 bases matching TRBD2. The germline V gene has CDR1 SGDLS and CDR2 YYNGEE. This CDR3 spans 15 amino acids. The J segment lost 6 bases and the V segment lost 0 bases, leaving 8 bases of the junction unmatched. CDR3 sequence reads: CASSVGPAGVGEQYF. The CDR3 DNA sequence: TGTGCCAGCAGCGTAGGTCCAGCGGGAGTGGGCGAGCAGTACTTC.